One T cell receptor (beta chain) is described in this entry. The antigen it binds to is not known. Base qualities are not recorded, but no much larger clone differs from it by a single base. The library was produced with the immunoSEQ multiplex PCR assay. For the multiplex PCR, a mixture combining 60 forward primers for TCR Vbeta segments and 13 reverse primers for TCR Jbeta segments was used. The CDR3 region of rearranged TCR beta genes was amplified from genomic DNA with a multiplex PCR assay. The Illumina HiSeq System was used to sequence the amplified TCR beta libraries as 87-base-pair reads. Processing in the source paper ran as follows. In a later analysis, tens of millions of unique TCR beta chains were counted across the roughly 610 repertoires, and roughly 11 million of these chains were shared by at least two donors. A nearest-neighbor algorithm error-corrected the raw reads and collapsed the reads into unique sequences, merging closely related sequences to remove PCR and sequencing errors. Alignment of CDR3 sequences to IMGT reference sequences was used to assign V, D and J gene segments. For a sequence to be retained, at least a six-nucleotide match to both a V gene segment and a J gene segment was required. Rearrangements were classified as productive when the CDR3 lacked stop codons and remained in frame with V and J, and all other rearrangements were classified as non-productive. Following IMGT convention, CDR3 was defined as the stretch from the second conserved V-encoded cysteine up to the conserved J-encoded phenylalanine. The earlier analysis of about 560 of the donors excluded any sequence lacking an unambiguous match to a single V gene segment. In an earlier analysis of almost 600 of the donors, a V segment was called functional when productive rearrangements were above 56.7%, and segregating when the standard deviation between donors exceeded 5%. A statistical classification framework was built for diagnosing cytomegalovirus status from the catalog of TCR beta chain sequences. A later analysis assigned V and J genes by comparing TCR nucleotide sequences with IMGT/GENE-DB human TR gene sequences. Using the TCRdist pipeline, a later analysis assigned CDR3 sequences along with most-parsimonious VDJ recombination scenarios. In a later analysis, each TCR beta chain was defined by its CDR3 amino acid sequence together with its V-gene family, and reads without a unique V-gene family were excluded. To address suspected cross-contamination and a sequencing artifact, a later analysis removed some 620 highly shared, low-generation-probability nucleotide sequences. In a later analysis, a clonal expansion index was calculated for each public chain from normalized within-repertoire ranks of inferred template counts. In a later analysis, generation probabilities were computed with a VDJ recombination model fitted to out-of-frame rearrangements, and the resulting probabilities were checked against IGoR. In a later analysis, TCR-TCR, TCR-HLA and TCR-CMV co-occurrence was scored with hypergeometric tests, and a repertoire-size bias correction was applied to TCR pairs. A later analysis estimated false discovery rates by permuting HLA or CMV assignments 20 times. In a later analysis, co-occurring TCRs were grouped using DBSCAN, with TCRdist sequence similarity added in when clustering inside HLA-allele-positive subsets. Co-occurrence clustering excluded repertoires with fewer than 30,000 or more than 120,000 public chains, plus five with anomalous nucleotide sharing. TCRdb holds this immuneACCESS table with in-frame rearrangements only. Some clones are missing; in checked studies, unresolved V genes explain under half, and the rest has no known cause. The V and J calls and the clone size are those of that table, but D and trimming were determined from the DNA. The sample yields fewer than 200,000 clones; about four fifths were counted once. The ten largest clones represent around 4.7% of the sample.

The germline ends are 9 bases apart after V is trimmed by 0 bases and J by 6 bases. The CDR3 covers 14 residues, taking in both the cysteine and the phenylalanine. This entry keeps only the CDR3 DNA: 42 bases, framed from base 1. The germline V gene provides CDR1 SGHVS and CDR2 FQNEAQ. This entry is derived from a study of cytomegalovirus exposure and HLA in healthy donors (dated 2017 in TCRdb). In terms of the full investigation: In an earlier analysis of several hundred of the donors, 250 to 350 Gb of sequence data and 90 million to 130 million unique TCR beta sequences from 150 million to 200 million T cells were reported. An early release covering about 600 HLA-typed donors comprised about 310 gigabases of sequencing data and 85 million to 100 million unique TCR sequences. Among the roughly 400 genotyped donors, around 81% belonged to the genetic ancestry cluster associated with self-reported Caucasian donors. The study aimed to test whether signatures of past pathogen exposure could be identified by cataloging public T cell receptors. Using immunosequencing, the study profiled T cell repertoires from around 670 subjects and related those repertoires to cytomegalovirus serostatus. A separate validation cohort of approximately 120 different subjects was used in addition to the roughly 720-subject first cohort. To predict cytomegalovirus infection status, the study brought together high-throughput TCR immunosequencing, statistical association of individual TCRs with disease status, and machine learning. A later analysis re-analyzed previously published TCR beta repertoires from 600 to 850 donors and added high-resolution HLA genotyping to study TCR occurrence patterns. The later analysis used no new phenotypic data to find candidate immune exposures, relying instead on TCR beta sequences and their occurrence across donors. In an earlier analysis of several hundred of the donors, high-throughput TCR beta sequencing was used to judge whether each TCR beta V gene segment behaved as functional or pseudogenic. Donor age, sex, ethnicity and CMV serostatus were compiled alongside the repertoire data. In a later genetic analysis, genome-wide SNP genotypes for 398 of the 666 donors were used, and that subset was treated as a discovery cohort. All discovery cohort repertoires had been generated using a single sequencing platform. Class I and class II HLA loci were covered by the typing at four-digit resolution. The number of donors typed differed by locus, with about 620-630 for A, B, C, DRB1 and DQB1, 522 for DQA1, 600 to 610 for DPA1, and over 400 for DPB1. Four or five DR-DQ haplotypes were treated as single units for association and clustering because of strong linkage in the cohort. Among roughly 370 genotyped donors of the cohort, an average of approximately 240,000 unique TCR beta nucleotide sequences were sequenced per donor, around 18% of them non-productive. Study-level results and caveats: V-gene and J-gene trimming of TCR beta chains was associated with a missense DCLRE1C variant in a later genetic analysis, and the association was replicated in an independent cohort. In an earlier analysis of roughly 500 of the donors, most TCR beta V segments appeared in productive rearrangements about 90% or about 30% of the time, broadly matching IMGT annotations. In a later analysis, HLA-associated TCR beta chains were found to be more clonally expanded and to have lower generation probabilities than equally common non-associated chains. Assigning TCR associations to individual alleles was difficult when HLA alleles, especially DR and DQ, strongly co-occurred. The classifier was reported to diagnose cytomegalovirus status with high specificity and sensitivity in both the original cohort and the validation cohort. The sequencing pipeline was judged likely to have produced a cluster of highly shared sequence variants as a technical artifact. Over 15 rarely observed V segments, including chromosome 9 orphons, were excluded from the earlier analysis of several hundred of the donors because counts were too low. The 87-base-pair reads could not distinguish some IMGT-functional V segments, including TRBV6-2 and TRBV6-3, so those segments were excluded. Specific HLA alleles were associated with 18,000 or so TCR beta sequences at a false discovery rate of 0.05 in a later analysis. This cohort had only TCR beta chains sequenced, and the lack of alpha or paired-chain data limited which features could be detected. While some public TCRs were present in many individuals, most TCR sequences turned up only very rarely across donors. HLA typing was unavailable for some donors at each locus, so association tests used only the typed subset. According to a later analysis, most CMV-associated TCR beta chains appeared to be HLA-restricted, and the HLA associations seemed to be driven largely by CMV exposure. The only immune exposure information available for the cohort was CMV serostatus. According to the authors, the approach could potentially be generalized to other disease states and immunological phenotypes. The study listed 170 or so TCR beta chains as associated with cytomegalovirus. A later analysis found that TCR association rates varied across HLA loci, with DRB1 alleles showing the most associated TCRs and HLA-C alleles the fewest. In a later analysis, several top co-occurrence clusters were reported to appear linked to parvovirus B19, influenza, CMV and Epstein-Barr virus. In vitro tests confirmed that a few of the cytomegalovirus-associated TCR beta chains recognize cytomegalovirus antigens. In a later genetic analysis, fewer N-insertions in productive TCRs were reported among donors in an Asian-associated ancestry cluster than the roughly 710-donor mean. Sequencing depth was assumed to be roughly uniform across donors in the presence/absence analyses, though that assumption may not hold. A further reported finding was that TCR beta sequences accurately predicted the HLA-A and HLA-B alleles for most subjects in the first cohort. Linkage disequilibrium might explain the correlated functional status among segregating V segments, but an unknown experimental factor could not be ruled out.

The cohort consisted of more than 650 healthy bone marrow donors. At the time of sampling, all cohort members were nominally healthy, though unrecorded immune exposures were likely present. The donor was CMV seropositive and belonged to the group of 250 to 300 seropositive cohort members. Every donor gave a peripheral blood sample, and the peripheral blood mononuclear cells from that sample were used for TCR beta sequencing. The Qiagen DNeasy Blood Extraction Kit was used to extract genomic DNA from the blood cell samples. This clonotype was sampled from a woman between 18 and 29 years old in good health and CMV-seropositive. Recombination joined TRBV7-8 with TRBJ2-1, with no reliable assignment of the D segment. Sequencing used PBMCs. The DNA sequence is TGTGCCAGCAGCTTAGCTGCCCGGTCCAATGAGCAGTTCTTC. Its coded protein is CASSLAARSNEQFF.